Given below is one T cell receptor beta chain in context. Its antigen is unknown. Time point in this sample: new active TB diagnosis, blood taken before or within 7 days of starting treatment. Each clinical donor contributed on average about 92,000 T cells from unsorted cryopreserved PBMC. Trimming removed 3 bases from V and 2 bases from J, with 8 bases in between. Per the germline V gene, CDR1 is SGDLS and CDR2 is YYNGEE. The length of the CDR3 is 13 residues. This sample is part of a study of T cells in tuberculosis. For the study at large: PBMC were archived before or within 7 days of starting treatment.

Study-wide points: Shorter CDR3-alpha in active tuberculosis partly drove smaller distances. Samples were chosen by availability of cryopreserved specimens.

Using immunoSEQ multiplex PCR, the repertoire was profiled, and TCRdb retains in-frame clones only, with some absent. The sample has tens of thousands of clones; roughly nine tenths are singletons. The specimen comprised PBMCs, sampled at tuberculosis diagnosis. The genes are TRBV9 and TRBJ1-1; TRBD1 is a possible D gene (6 bases). The receptor was derived from an adult with tuberculosis. Some clones in this sample may be carry-over from other donors' samples. The CDR3 coding sequence is TGTGCCAGCAGCGAGGACAGTAACACTGAAGCTTTCTTT. This sequence encodes CASSEDSNTEAFF.